Listed below are T cell receptor beta chains from one sample, sequenced in a study of cytomegalovirus exposure and HLA in healthy donors. The method was immunoSEQ multiplex PCR; TCRdb's version includes in-frame clones alone and lacks a portion of them. Recorded for this sample: around 70,000 clones. The sequenced sample was PBMCs. Receptor source: a woman between 25 and 40 years old in good health and CMV-seronegative. The CDR3 runs from the conserved cysteine through the conserved F or W. The D gene is left open where the match is weak.

>TRBV19|TRBD2|TRBJ2-7
CASSDGGVPYEQYF
TGTGCCAGTAGTGACGGGGGGGTTCCCTACGAGCAGTACTTC
>TRBV28|-|TRBJ1-2
CASSSVGFSRGYTF
TGTGCCAGCAGTTCGGTAGGCTTTAGCCGGGGCTACACCTTC
>TRBV4-3|-|TRBJ2-7
CASSQEVGGYEQYF
TGCGCCAGCAGCCAAGAGGTAGGGGGCTACGAGCAGTACTTC
>TRBV18|-|TRBJ1-1
CASSPETNTEAFF
TGTGCCAGCTCGCCTGAAACTAACACTGAAGCTTTCTTT
>TRBV6-1|-|TRBJ2-7
CASSPGAYEQYF
TGTGCCAGCAGCCCAGGGGCCTACGAGCAGTACTTC
>TRBV29-1|TRBD2|TRBJ2-1
CSVEGLASGRDNEQFF
TGCAGCGTTGAAGGCCTAGCTAGCGGGAGGGACAATGAGCAGTTCTTC
>TRBV11-1|TRBD2|TRBJ2-3
CASSTTSGGARGQYF
TGTGCCAGCAGCACGACTAGCGGGGGGGCCCGAGGGCAGTATTTT
>TRBV7-9|-|TRBJ1-2
CASWGQDSGYTF
TGTGCCAGCTGGGGGCAGGATAGTGGCTACACCTTC
>TRBV7-9|-|TRBJ1-2
CASSLDSYGYTF
TGTGCCAGCAGCCTTGACAGTTATGGCTACACCTTC
>TRBV27|-|TRBJ2-7
CASSPDRTSSYEQYF
TGTGCCAGCAGTCCGGACAGAACTTCGTCCTACGAGCAGTACTTC
>TRBV28|-|TRBJ2-7
CASPGRSGGEQYF
TGTGCCAGCCCTGGCAGGAGTGGAGGCGAGCAGTACTTC
>TRBV9|-|TRBJ1-2
CASSVFSGDYGYTF
TGTGCCAGCAGCGTATTCAGCGGGGACTATGGCTACACCTTC
>TRBV18|TRBD2|TRBJ2-3
CASSGEGDTQYF
TGTGCCAGCTCCGGGGAGGGAGATACGCAGTATTTT
>TRBV15|-|TRBJ2-7
CATSRDQGYEQYF
TGTGCCACCAGCAGGGACCAGGGCTACGAGCAGTACTTC
>TRBV11-2|TRBD1|TRBJ1-1
CASSIGPGTGRNTEAFF
TGTGCCAGCAGCATAGGTCCCGGGACAGGGAGGAACACTGAAGCTTTCTTT
>TRBV27|TRBD1|TRBJ2-7
CASSPLGGRRYEQYF
TGTGCCAGCAGTCCCTTAGGGGGCCGCAGATACGAGCAGTACTTC
>TRBV4-1|TRBD1|TRBJ2-7
CASSHDLRTGGYEQYF
TGCGCCAGCAGCCATGACCTCCGGACAGGGGGCTACGAGCAGTACTTC
>TRBV2|-|TRBJ2-7
CASRDSTKVLGEQYF
TGTGCCAGCCGGGACTCAACAAAGGTCCTGGGCGAGCAGTACTTC
>TRBV30|-|TRBJ1-2
CAYFTEGYTF
TGTGCCTATTTCACCGAGGGCTACACCTTC
>TRBV27|-|TRBJ2-1
CASTLGSSSYNEQFF
TGTGCCAGCACCCTGGGTAGCTCTTCCTACAATGAGCAGTTCTTC
>TRBV6-5|-|TRBJ2-5
CASSKRTPAETQYF
TGTGCCAGCAGTAAAAGGACACCAGCGGAGACCCAGTACTTC
>TRBV19|-|TRBJ2-2
CASSTDRSTGELFF
TGTGCCAGTAGTACCGACAGGTCCACCGGGGAGCTGTTTTTT
>TRBV11-2|-|TRBJ1-1
CASSLSRVVTEAFF
TGTGCCAGCAGCTTATCCCGGGTGGTAACTGAAGCTTTCTTT
>TRBV9|-|TRBJ1-4
CASAPERERKLFF
TGTGCCAGCGCCCCGGAGAGGGAACGAAAACTGTTTTTT
>TRBV30|-|TRBJ2-1
CAWSVQGGDNEQFF
TGTGCCTGGAGTGTTCAAGGGGGGGACAATGAGCAGTTCTTC
>TRBV5-6|-|TRBJ2-5
CASSLGTAETQYF
TGTGCCAGCAGCTTGGGGACTGCCGAGACCCAGTACTTC
>TRBV2|-|TRBJ1-1
CASTRAEGTEAFF
TGTGCCAGCACGAGGGCCGAGGGCACTGAAGCTTTCTTT
>TRBV14|TRBD2|TRBJ2-3
CASSSWTSGGTDTQYF
TGTGCCAGCAGCTCCTGGACTAGCGGGGGCACAGATACGCAGTATTTT
>TRBV4-1|-|TRBJ2-6
CASAGGGLGANVLTF
TGCGCCAGCGCTGGGGGGGGCCTTGGGGCCAACGTCCTGACTTTC
>TRBV5-1|TRBD1|TRBJ1-5
CASSLEGGRQPQHF
TGCGCCAGCAGCTTGGAAGGGGGCCGGCAGCCCCAGCATTTT
>TRBV28|TRBD2|TRBJ2-3
CASSLNQAGGTDTQYF
TGTGCCAGCAGTTTAAACCAGGCGGGGGGTACAGATACGCAGTATTTT
>TRBV6-1|TRBD1|TRBJ1-5
CASSEATGWYQPQHF
TGTGCCAGCAGTGAAGCGACAGGGTGGTATCAGCCCCAGCATTTT
>TRBV18|TRBD2|TRBJ2-3
CASSPGGSDTQYF
TGTGCCAGCTCCCCGGGGGGATCAGATACGCAGTATTTT
>TRBV27|-|TRBJ2-5
CASSLSPGRETQYF
TGTGCCAGCAGTTTATCCCCGGGAAGGGAGACCCAGTACTTC
>TRBV7-9|-|TRBJ1-1
CASSLSAFLNTEAFF
TGTGCCAGCAGCTTATCCGCGTTCTTGAACACTGAAGCTTTCTTT
>TRBV19|TRBD1|TRBJ1-2
CASSDGQGGRNYGYTF
TGTGCCAGTAGTGATGGACAGGGCGGTAGAAACTATGGCTACACCTTC
>TRBV4-1|TRBD2|TRBJ2-1
CASSLLGLAVDEQFF
TGCGCCAGCAGCCTCCTTGGACTAGCGGTCGATGAGCAGTTCTTC
>TRBV28|-|TRBJ1-6
CASSSVSLAASPLHF
TGTGCCAGCAGTTCCGTTAGCTTGGCAGCATCACCCCTCCACTTT
>TRBV30|-|TRBJ2-1
CAWSVKARGRMNEQFF
TGTGCCTGGAGTGTAAAGGCCAGGGGAAGAATGAATGAGCAGTTCTTC
>TRBV5-1|TRBD2|TRBJ2-6
CASKLLAGAGANVLTF
TGCGCCAGCAAACTCCTAGCGGGAGCTGGGGCCAACGTCCTGACTTTC
>TRBV7-9|TRBD1|TRBJ2-1
CASSPRQGVIVQFF
TGTGCCAGCAGCCCCAGACAGGGGGTTATCGTGCAGTTCTTC
>TRBV25-1|TRBD1|TRBJ1-2
CASSVTGVHTF
TGTGCCAGCAGTGTAACAGGGGTCCACACCTTC
>TRBV7-9|TRBD1|TRBJ1-2
CASSLGTGLNYGYTF
TGTGCCAGCAGCTTAGGGACAGGGCTAAACTATGGCTACACCTTC
>TRBV6-5|TRBD1|TRBJ2-1
CASRGTGGPYNEQFF
TGTGCCAGCAGAGGGACAGGGGGCCCCTACAATGAGCAGTTCTTC
>TRBV10-3|-|TRBJ2-5
CAIRDSGETQYF
TGTGCCATCAGGGACAGTGGCGAGACCCAGTACTTC
>TRBV2|-|TRBJ1-5
CASSVSRAPQPQHF
TGTGCCAGCAGTGTTTCGCGGGCCCCACAGCCCCAGCATTTT
>TRBV29-1|TRBD1|TRBJ2-6
CSVRDRVVGANVLTF
TGCAGCGTCCGGGACAGGGTCGTAGGGGCCAACGTCCTGACTTTC
>TRBV30|-|TRBJ1-2
CAWSDHSKANYGYTF
TGTGCCTGGAGTGATCACAGCAAAGCTAACTATGGCTACACCTTC
>TRBV19|TRBD1|TRBJ1-4
CASSIPGQTNEKLFF
TGTGCCAGTAGTATCCCGGGACAGACCAATGAAAAACTGTTTTTT
>TRBV27|-|TRBJ1-5
CASSFGAGEQPQHF
TGTGCCAGCAGTTTTGGGGCAGGGGAGCAGCCCCAGCATTTT
>TRBV4-2|-|TRBJ2-7
CASSQAISQNSYEQYF
TGTGCCAGCAGCCAAGCCATATCACAGAATTCCTACGAGCAGTACTTC
>TRBV15|-|TRBJ2-5
CATSRDRGSEETQYF
TGTGCCACCAGCAGAGACAGGGGAAGTGAGGAGACCCAGTACTTC
>TRBV18|TRBD1|TRBJ2-5
CATPPGQGADRETQYF
TGTGCCACCCCCCCGGGACAGGGGGCTGATAGGGAGACCCAGTACTTC
>TRBV9|-|TRBJ1-5
CASSVDGGNQPQHF
TGTGCCAGCAGCGTAGACGGTGGCAATCAGCCCCAGCATTTT
>TRBV19|TRBD2|TRBJ2-7
CATGGSGSSHEQYF
TGTGCCACCGGAGGGAGCGGGAGTTCCCACGAGCAGTACTTC
>TRBV11-2|TRBD1|TRBJ1-2
CASSLGTGNYGYTF
TGTGCCAGCAGCTTAGGGACAGGGAACTATGGCTACACCTTC
>TRBV25-1|-|TRBJ2-2
CASSPGRDTGELFF
TGTGCCAGCAGTCCAGGGCGAGACACCGGGGAGCTGTTTTTT